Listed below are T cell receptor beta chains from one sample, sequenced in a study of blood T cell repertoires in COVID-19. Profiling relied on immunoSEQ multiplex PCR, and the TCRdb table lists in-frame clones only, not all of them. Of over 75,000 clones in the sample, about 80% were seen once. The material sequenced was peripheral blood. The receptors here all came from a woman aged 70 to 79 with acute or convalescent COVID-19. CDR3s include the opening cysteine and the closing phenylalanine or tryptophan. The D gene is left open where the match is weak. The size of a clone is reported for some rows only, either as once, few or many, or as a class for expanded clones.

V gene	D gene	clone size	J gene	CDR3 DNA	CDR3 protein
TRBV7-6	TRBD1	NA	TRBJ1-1	TGTGCCAGCAGCCGGGGACAGACCTCATCCACTGAAGCTTTCTTT	CASSRGQTSSTEAFF
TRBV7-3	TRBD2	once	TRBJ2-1	TGTGCCAGCAGCTCCCTAGCGGGAGTTACGCATGAACAGTTCTTC	CASSSLAGVTHEQFF
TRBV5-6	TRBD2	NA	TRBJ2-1	TGTGCCAGCAGCTTGCGGACTAGCAGGAATGAGCAGTTCTTC	CASSLRTSRNEQFF
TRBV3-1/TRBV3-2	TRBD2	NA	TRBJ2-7	TGTGCCAGCAGCCCTCTAGCGGGGGTCGCCTACGAGCAGTACTTC	CASSPLAGVAYEQYF
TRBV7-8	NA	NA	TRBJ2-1	TGTGCCAGCAGCTTAGTAGAAGGGAGCAATGAGCAGTTCTTC	CASSLVEGSNEQFF
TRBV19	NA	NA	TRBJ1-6	TGTGCCAGTAGTATAGGCGCAGGGGCTAGGTCACCCCTCCACTTT	CASSIGAGARSPLHF
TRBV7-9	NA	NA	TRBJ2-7	TGTGCCAGCAGCTTAGATGACAGATTCTACGAGCAGTACTTC	CASSLDDRFYEQYF
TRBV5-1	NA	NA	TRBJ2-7	TGCGCCAGCAGCTCCCTCGTCAACGGGGCCTACGAGCAGTACTTC	CASSSLVNGAYEQYF
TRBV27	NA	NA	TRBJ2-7	TGTGCCAGCAGCTGGGTCGGGGGGCTCGAGCAGTACTTC	CASSWVGGLEQYF
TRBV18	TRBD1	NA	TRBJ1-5	TGTGCCAGCTCACAAGAGGGACAGGGATATCAGCCCCAGCATTTT	CASSQEGQGYQPQHF
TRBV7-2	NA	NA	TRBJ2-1	TGTGCCAGCAGCTTAGCACTTGAGCAGTTCTTC	CASSLALEQFF
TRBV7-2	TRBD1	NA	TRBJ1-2	TGTGCCAGCAGCCCGACAGGGGACTATGGCTACACCTTC	CASSPTGDYGYTF
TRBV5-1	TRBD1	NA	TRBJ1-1	TGCGCCAGCAGCTTGGACGGCAGGGGGTTTACTGAAGCTTTCTTT	CASSLDGRGFTEAFF
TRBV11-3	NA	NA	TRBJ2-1	TGTGCCAGCAGCATCGGGTACAATGAGCAGTTCTTC	CASSIGYNEQFF
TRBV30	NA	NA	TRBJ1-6	TGTGCCTGGAGTCCAGGGCAGGGTACTGCACCCCTCCACTTT	CAWSPGQGTAPLHF
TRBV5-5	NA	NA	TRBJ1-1	TGTGCCAGCAGCTTTCAGGACAGCGTTGAAGCTTTCTTT	CASSFQDSVEAFF
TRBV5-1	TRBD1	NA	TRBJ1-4	TGCGCCAGCAGCTTGGACAGGGGTGGGGAAAAACTGTTTTTT	CASSLDRGGEKLFF
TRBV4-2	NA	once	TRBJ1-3	TGTGCCAGCAGCCAAGGACTGACCTCTGGAAACACCATATATTTT	CASSQGLTSGNTIYF
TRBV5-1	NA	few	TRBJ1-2	TGCGCCAGCAGCATGTTACAGGGAATCTTTGGCTATGGCTACACCTTC	CASSMLQGIFGYGYTF
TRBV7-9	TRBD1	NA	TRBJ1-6	TGTGCCAGCAGCCACGGGACAGCCCCCCTCCACTTT	CASSHGTAPLHF
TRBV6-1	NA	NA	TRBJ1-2	TGTGCCAGCAGTGAAGGACAGGCCCCCTATGGCTACACCTTC	CASSEGQAPYGYTF
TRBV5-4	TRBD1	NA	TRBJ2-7	TGTGCCAGCAGCCTCAGACAGGGGGGAGAGCAGTACTTC	CASSLRQGGEQYF
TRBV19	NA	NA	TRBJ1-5	TGTGCCAGTAGTCGACTCCTCAGTTCCAATCAGCCCCAGCATTTT	CASSRLLSSNQPQHF
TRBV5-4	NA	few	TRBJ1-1	TGTGCCAGCAGCTCCGGATCTAGGGCTTTCTTT	CASSSGSRAFF
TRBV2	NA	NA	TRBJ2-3	TGTGCCAGCAGGGGATTAGCGGCTAGCACAGATACGCAGTATTTT	CASRGLAASTDTQYF
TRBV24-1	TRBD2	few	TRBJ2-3	TGTGCCACCAGCCATGGACTAGCGGGAGCAGCAGATACGCAGTATTTT	CATSHGLAGAADTQYF
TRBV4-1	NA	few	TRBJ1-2	TGCGCCAGCAGCCAAGATTTTGGGCAGAAATCTAACTATGGCTACACCTTC	CASSQDFGQKSNYGYTF
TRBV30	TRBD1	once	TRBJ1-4	TGTGCCTGGAGTTTTTGGACAGGTGAAAAACTGTTTTTT	CAWSFWTGEKLFF
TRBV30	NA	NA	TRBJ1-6	TGTGCCTGGAGTGTTGGGACATCAGGGAATTCACCCCTCCACTTT	CAWSVGTSGNSPLHF